Listed here are 25 T cell receptor beta chains from one sample, sequenced in a study of OX40 agonist ivuxolimab in advanced cancers. Assay: immunoSEQ multiplex PCR; the TCRdb copy retains only in-frame clones and omits some. The table includes over 30,000 clones, around nine tenths detected once. Here the sequenced sample was CD4+ or CD8+ T cells sorted from blood, taken in a trial of the OX40 agonist ivuxolimab. These receptors all come from an adult with an advanced solid tumor such as melanoma, head and neck, liver or kidney cancer.

The chain combines TRBV4-3 with TRBJ2-2; the D gene is possibly TRBD2 (5 bases). The CDR3 spans 16 residues. The V end lost 0 bases, the J end lost 4 bases, and 12 bases lay between the germline ends. Germline lookup yields CDR1 LGHNA and CDR2 YSLEER. CDR3 protein: CASSQDVAPGTGELFF. The CDR3 DNA reads as TGCGCCAGCAGCCAAGATGTAGCGCCGGGCACCGGGGAGCTGTTTTTT.

The rearrangement joins TRBV7-2 to TRBJ2-1, with 9 bases identical to TRBD2. The germline CDR1 and CDR2 sequences are SGHTA and FQGNSA. The CDR3 has 15 residues. The V gene end was trimmed by 7 bases and the J gene end by 4 bases; junction bases not matched to a gene: 8. The DNA of the CDR3 is TGTGCCAGCAACCAGACTAGCGGAACTTACAATGAGCAGTTCTTC. Translated, it gives CASNQTSGTYNEQFF. Using reference TRBV7-2 and TRBJ2-1 for the parts outside the CDR3, the full variable domain is GAGVSQSPSNKVTEKGKDVELRCDPISGHTALYWYRQSLGQGLEFLIYFQGNSAPDKSGLPSDRFSAERTGGSVSTLTIQRTQQEDSAVYLCASNQTSGTYNEQFFGPGTRLTVL.

The chain links TRBV15 to TRBJ2-7; possibly TRBD1 for D (5 bases). The CDR3 runs 13 residues. Trimming left V 2 bases short and J 4 bases short, with 9 bases between. Germline V gene data show CDR1 as LNHNV and CDR2 as YYDKDF (reference sequence). The DNA of the CDR3 is TGTGCCACCAGCAGATCTACAGGTTACGAGCAGTACTTC. Its protein product is CATSRSTGYEQYF. The whole variable domain, remainder taken from reference TRBV15 and TRBJ2-7, is DAMVIQNPRYQVTQFGKPVTLSCSQTLNHNVMYWYQQKSSQAPKLLFHYYDKDFNNEADTPDNFQSRRPNTSFCFLDIRSPGLGDTAMYLCATSRSTGYEQYFGPGTRLTVT.

This chain connects TRBV25-1 to TRBJ2-3, with D maybe TRBD2 (6 bases). The germline V gene encodes CDR1 MGHDK and CDR2 SYGVNS. Trimming pared 3 bases from V and 2 bases from J, leaving 12 bases between. This CDR3 region has 15 residues. The CDR3 is CASSDGLANTDTQYF. The DNA of the CDR3 is TGTGCCAGCAGTGATGGTCTAGCGAACACAGATACGCAGTATTTT.

The J gene is TRBJ1-2, the V gene TRBV15, with TRBD1 matching 7 bases. Germline CDR1 LNHNV, CDR2 YYDKDF (reference sequence). This CDR3 region has 17 residues. The V segment lost 0 bases and the J segment 4 bases; nucleotides outside the gene matches: 11. As DNA, the CDR3 is TGTGCCACCAGCAGAGATCTCGTTGGGGCAGGGGGCTATGGCTACACCTTC. This encodes CATSRDLVGAGGYGYTF.

The rearrangement links TRBV4-1 to TRBJ1-4, with 7 bases fitting TRBD1. Germline V gene lookup returns CDR1 MGHRA and CDR2 YSYEKL. The CDR3 is 15 residues long. V trimming: 5 bases; J trimming: 4 bases; junction bases outside the gene matches: 7. The CDR3 nucleotides read TGCGCCAGCAGCGACCCGGGACAGCTTAATGAAAAACTGTTTTTT. Protein: CASSDPGQLNEKLFF.

In DNA, the CDR3 is TGTGCCAGCAGTTTCGGGGGGGCTGGGGGCGAGCAGTACTTC. This gives the protein CASSFGGAGGEQYF. The chain recombines TRBV28 with TRBJ2-7; 8 positions agree with TRBD2. Unmatched junction bases numbered 7, after V lost 3 bases and J lost 6 bases. This CDR3 contains 14 residues. The V gene's germline CDR1 is MDHEN and CDR2 SYDVKM.

The gene calls are TRBV2 and TRBJ2-3; 7 nucleotides align to TRBD2. Germline CDR1 SNHLY, CDR2 FYNNEI. V trimming: 7 bases; J trimming: 6 bases; junction bases outside the gene matches: 7. CDR3 size: 13 residues. The CDR3 protein is CASTGFGGDTQYF. The CDR3 DNA sequence: TGTGCCAGCACCGGTTTCGGGGGGGATACGCAGTATTTT.

V gene TRBV28 combines with J gene TRBJ1-5, with no clear D. V was trimmed by 8 bases and J by 1 base, leaving 15 bases between them. The CDR3 is 15 amino acids. The V gene's germline CDR1 is MDHEN and CDR2 SYDVKM. DNA of the CDR3: TGTGCCAGCTTAGAGGGCGGGAAGAGCAATCAGCCCCAGCATTTT. This encodes CASLEGGKSNQPQHF.

V usage is TRBV6-1 and J usage is TRBJ2-5; no definite D call. The CDR3 totals 11 residues. Deletions cut 7 bases from V and 5 bases from J, with 8 bases between. Germline V gene lookup returns CDR1 MNHNS and CDR2 SASEGT. The CDR3 bases are TGTGCCAGCAATAACGGCGAGACCCAGTACTTC. Translation gives CASNNGETQYF.

The chain employs TRBV7-2 and TRBJ1-3; D is uncertain. The CDR3 is 16 amino acids. Germline lookup yields CDR1 SGHTA and CDR2 FQGNSA. V was shortened by 5 bases and J by 0 bases, with 14 bases between the two germline ends. The CDR3 DNA reads TGTGCCAGCAGCCTCGCCGGGCGGAGCTCTGGAAACACCATATATTTT. Translated: CASSLAGRSSGNTIYF.

V is TRBV7-9 and J is TRBJ2-1; TRBD2 agrees at 7 bases. The CDR3 runs to 16 residues. The germline V gene encodes CDR1 SEHNR and CDR2 FQNEAQ (reference sequence). V was pared by 5 bases and J by 5 bases, with 12 bases of the junction left unmatched. The DNA of the CDR3 is TGTGCCAGCAGCGCCGCCGGGGCGGGAGCCCACAATGAGCAGTTCTTC. It codes for CASSAAGAGAHNEQFF.

This sequence joins TRBV4-2 and TRBJ1-2, with TRBD1 matching over 7 bases. The CDR3 is made up of 17 amino acids. The germline CDR1 and CDR2 sequences are LGHNA and YNFKEQ. V shed 0 bases, J shed 0 bases, and the junction held 7 bases outside the gene matches. Here the CDR3 reads CASSQDTGATANYGYTF. In DNA, the CDR3 is TGTGCCAGCAGCCAAGATACAGGGGCGACAGCTAACTATGGCTACACCTTC.

This clone has more than one count but fewer than ten. The J gene is TRBJ2-5, the V gene TRBV27, with TRBD1 identical over 7 bases. Per germline, CDR1 MNHEY and CDR2 SMNVEV (reference sequence). The CDR3 has 16 residues. V trimming: 5 bases; J trimming: 4 bases; junction bases outside the gene matches: 13. The CDR3 region is CASSPMTGSRGETQYF. The CDR3 DNA follows: TGTGCCAGCAGTCCTATGACAGGGTCCAGGGGAGAGACCCAGTACTTC.

This clone was picked up one time. V and J are TRBV11-3 and TRBJ2-1; D is unclear. The CDR3 has 15 residues. V was cut by 5 bases and J by 4 bases, with 15 bases left in between. The germline CDR1 and CDR2 sequences are SGHNT and YENEEA. This chain's CDR3 is CASSHIVSSYNEQFF. The CDR3 DNA reads as TGTGCCAGCAGCCACATCGTTTCTTCATACAATGAGCAGTTCTTC.

V and J are TRBV6-9 and TRBJ2-2; no clear D. The CDR3 totals 13 residues. V was cut by 5 bases and J by 1 base, with 5 bases left in between. Germline V gene data show CDR1 as MNHGY and CDR2 as SVAAGI. As DNA, the CDR3 is TGTGCCAGCAGTCTGAAGAACACCGGGGAGCTGTTTTTT. Translation: CASSLKNTGELFF.

The chain is built from TRBV11-3 and TRBJ2-5; 12 bases map to TRBD2. The CDR3 covers 13 residues. Trimming at V came to 5 bases and at J to 7 bases, leaving 2 bases not matched to a gene. Germline values: CDR1 SGHNT, CDR2 YENEEA. CDR3: CASSPTSGGTQYF. The DNA for the CDR3 is TGTGCCAGCAGCCCGACTAGCGGGGGGACCCAGTACTTC.

CDR3 loop: CASSLDASGNTIYF. For the CDR3, the DNA is TGCGCCAGCAGCTTGGACGCCTCTGGAAACACCATATATTTT. The gene calls are TRBV5-1 and TRBJ1-3; D unresolved. CDR1 is SGHRS, CDR2 YFSETQ, per germline. The CDR3 loop spans 14 amino acids. Trimming removed 0 bases from V and 0 bases from J, with 4 bases in between.

V usage is TRBV10-2 and J usage is TRBJ1-1; D call uncertain. The germline gives CDR1 WSHSY, CDR2 SAAADI. Trimming stripped 8 bases from V and 4 bases from J, with 14 bases between. The CDR3 sequence is 13 residues long. CDR3 amino acids: CASAQSWGTEAFF. DNA for the CDR3: TGCGCCAGCGCACAGTCCTGGGGCACTGAAGCTTTCTTT.

This clone was seen a handful of times. The chain is built from TRBV9 and TRBJ1-1, with a possible D match to TRBD1 (5 bases). This CDR3 has 13 amino acids. Germline CDR1 is SGDLS and CDR2 is YYNGEE. With 0 bases removed from V and 8 bases from J, the gap between germline ends came to 11 bases. CDR3 amino acids: CASSVGGGAEAFF. Here the CDR3 DNA reads TGTGCCAGCAGCGTAGGCGGCGGGGCGGAAGCTTTCTTT.

The V and J genes are TRBV7-2 and TRBJ2-5; D remains unclear. The last part of the DNA fits TRBJ2-7 better; the J call may be wrong. The germline V gene encodes CDR1 SGHTA and CDR2 FQGNSA. This CDR3 has 13 amino acids. CDR3 DNA: TGTGCCAGCAGCTTAGTAGGGTTGACCGAGCAGTACTTC. It specifies CASSLVGLTEQYF.

The chain joins TRBV6-1 to TRBJ1-1, with a tentative D call TRBD1 (5 bases). From germline, CDR1 is MNHNS and CDR2 SASEGT. CDR3 length equals 12 residues. Trimming removed 7 bases at V and 2 bases at J, with 8 bases between. The CDR3 sequence is CASIGANTEAFF. The CDR3 DNA follows: TGTGCCAGCATTGGGGCTAACACTGAAGCTTTCTTT.

There are a few counts of this clone. The rearrangement uses TRBV2 and TRBJ2-1; D is ambiguous. V lost 4 bases and J 9 bases, leaving 4 bases between the germline ends. Germline CDR1 is SNHLY and CDR2 is FYNNEI. CDR3 length: 10 residues. DNA for the CDR3: TGTGCCAGCAGTGTTGGTGAGCAGTTCTTC. It translates to CASSVGEQFF.

The rearrangement links TRBV7-2 to TRBJ2-7; unclear D gene. V was shortened by 4 bases and J by 2 bases, with 3 bases between the two germline ends. This CDR3 has 11 residues. Per the germline V gene, CDR1 is SGHTA and CDR2 is FQGNSA. This CDR3 reads CASSSTYEQYF. CDR3 in DNA: TGTGCCAGCAGCTCGACCTACGAGCAGTACTTC. The full variable domain, completed using reference TRBV7-2 and TRBJ2-7, is GAGVSQSPSNKVTEKGKDVELRCDPISGHTALYWYRQSLGQGLEFLIYFQGNSAPDKSGLPSDRFSAERTGGSVSTLTIQRTQQEDSAVYLCASSSTYEQYFGPGTRLTVT.

This sequence joins TRBV2 and TRBJ2-7, with unresolved D. This CDR3 is 12 amino acids long. Looked up from germline, CDR1 is SNHLY and CDR2 is FYNNEI. V lost 1 base and J 2 bases, leaving 3 bases between the germline ends. The CDR3 DNA reads as TGTGCCAGCAGTGAAGTCCCCTACGAGCAGTACTTC. As protein: CASSEVPYEQYF.